This T cell receptor (beta chain) was identified in a study of regulatory T cells in long-lasting Graves disease (dated by TCRdb to the early 2020s). About the full investigation: Antithyroid drugs had been taken for less than 3 months by newly diagnosed Graves' disease patients. Peripheral blood TCR sequencing and RNA sequencing compared persistent Graves' disease patients with newly diagnosed Graves' disease patients. The study was conducted in China and was registered as a clinical trial. A total of about 33 samples underwent TCR sequencing, from about 13 patients with persistent Graves' disease and 20 or so patients with newly diagnosed Graves' disease.

This clonotype was counted ten times or more. This receptor's antigen is unknown. Per-base quality was not reported, and no clone a single base away is much larger than it. Between the V and J ends, shortened by 2 bases and 1 base respectively, the junction contains 9 bases. CDR1 MNHEY and CDR2 SMNVEV were looked up in the germline V gene (reference sequence). The CDR3 runs 14 amino acids, cysteine and phenylalanine included. Only the CDR3 DNA is retained, 42 bases long and in frame from the first base. Overall results and qualifications from the work: The small sample size was acknowledged by the authors as a limitation that may reduce accuracy. Only the TCR beta chain was sequenced and analyzed. More public clonotypes were shared among persistent patients (roughly 2,900) than among newly diagnosed patients (just under 1,000). TRBV28, TRBJ1-2 and TRBJ2-5 were preferentially used in persistent disease, while TRBV20-1 and TRBJ2-1 were favored in newly diagnosed disease. Persistent Graves' disease patients showed lower TCR Shannon entropy and fewer highly expanded clones than newly diagnosed patients, suggesting clonal expansion. The study examined only peripheral blood because the primary lesion, thyroid tissue, could not be accessed.

The time point label here, explained by the study, means: newly diagnosed GD, antithyroid drugs for less than 3 months. RNA was extracted from PBMCs in TRIzol for both TCR sequencing and RNA sequencing. The diagnosis of Graves' disease followed American Thyroid Association guidelines. Recruitment of patients was carried out at an endocrinology department in Xi'an, China. From each patient, approximately 9 milliliters of peripheral blood was collected into an EDTA anticoagulant tube. Ficoll Paque Plus density gradient separation was used to isolate PBMCs, and no further T cell sorting was done. An Agilent 2100 Bioanalyzer and agarose gel were used to check RNA quality, and a NanoDrop 2000 was used to measure RNA concentration. Library preparation employed multiplex PCR. Sequenced on an Illumina HiSeq 4000. To build TCR beta libraries, CDR3 regions were amplified by Arm-PCR using iRepertoire HTBI primers. Gel purification was performed on PCR products prior to sequencing. As for how the authors treated the data: A total of around 59 TRBV and 14 TRBJ segments were identified across samples and were used for gene usage analysis of CDR3 amino acid clonotypes. COPE and FqMerger were used to merge filtered high-quality paired reads into contigs. BLAST was used to align contigs to the IMGT TRBV, TRBD and TRBJ reference genes, and CDR3 was defined following IMGT. Any clonotype with a frequency above 0.1% was counted as a highly expanded clone. Shannon entropy served as the measure of repertoire diversity, while the Gini coefficient captured V-J evenness. Public clonotypes were defined as clonotypes shared by more than one individual. TCRdb trimmed the raw reads at Q25, called clones with MiXCR and kept productive beta chains. When rows share a CDR3 protein, they turn into one entry using the most common DNA and genes. TCRdb, not the original authors, processed these V and J calls. The sample profile shows roughly 530,000 distinct CDR3 sequences; 16% of them were found once. The top ten constitute 20% to 25% of the sample.

Separately, the same data were catalogued under a study of T cells in Graves' hyperthyroidism and ophthalmopathy. In that second paper, the authors write: Graves' hyperthyroidism was defined as stable when no progression to ophthalmopathy occurred over 18 months of follow-up. Hyperthyroidism patients were newly diagnosed, had a disease duration of under 2 months, and were aged 18 to 65 years. Exclusion was applied to patients with uncontrolled infections, other autoimmune diseases, pregnancy or lactation. Diagnoses were established on the basis of clinical symptoms, serum thyroxine and TRAb, thyroid ultrasound, and orbital computed tomography. The first round of RT-PCR for the TCR CDR3 was performed with the HTBI primer set and the Qiagen OneStep RT-PCR kit. Blood samples also contained most of the expanded thyroid clonotypes (frequency above 0.001), which suggests that blood repertoires may reflect thyroid immune responses. A 13 V-J signature model separated ophthalmopathy from stable hyperthyroidism, with just over 85% sensitivity and 81.08% specificity in cross-validation and 80%/75% in testing. In validation, the model predicted progression to ophthalmopathy a median of about 6.8 months before onset, with roughly 71% sensitivity and almost 75% specificity. To identify distinguishing TCR V-J signatures, a discovery cohort of some 100 patients was used, comprising 40 to 45 with Graves' ophthalmopathy and around 60 with stable Graves' hyperthyroidism. Whether ophthalmopathy could be predicted prospectively was tested in an independent validation cohort made up of fewer than 20 hyperthyroidism patients plus 17 patients who later progressed to ophthalmopathy. For training and testing, the 100 or so patients in the discovery cohort were randomly divided in a 7:3 ratio. Thyroid tissue and blood T-cell repertoires from several Graves' hyperthyroidism patients were also compared in the study. Following sampling, methimazole starting at 30 mg daily was given to hyperthyroidism patients, and high-dose intravenous methylprednisolone was given to ophthalmopathy patients. The libraries were constructed in a second round of multiplex PCR and then size-selected and purified. The libraries were sequenced on an Illumina HiSeq2000 using paired-end 100 bp reads. SOAPnuke was used to process the raw data, with reads discarded if the reads contained adapters or uncalled bases, had a mean Phred below 15, or lacked an exact constant-primer or identifier match. COPE v1.2.5 was used to merge the high-quality paired reads, and each unique nucleotide sequence was defined as a clonotype. Clonotypes were aligned to IMGT TRBV, TRBD and TRBJ reference segments using MiTCR v1.1. The analysis included only V-J combinations with a frequency above 0.0001, which together covered 99.2% of the repertoires. A TCS score was defined as the ratio of F50 (clonal expansion) to E x V (chaos), with BLOSUM62-based TCRdist applied between CDR3 peptides within each V-J. Welch's t-statistics and random forest reduced fewer than 600 V-J features to some 14, which were used in a naive Bayes classifier (R e1071). Sample size was not statistically predetermined, and blinding of investigators to group allocation was not performed. The paper reports TCR Vbeta CDR3 sequencing of roughly 140 peripheral blood samples: over 40 ophthalmopathy, under 80 hyperthyroidism and 17 progressor patients.

The sequencing here drew on peripheral blood mononuclear cells (PBMCs), taken at new diagnosis, from a patient treated with antithyroid drugs. The chain links TRBV27 with TRBJ2-7, with the identity of the D gene unclear. This receptor was taken from a woman aged 40-65 years with Graves disease. Donor details come from another sample of the same person, matched by shared clones. The DNA sequence is given as TGTGCCAGCAGTTTAGAGTACACATCCTACGAGCAGTACTTC. Translated, this is CASSLEYTSYEQYF.